The clone carrying this TCR beta chain showed up just a few times. Treatment of the sample: oral pan-JAK inhibitor, 5-10 mg twice daily. Between the trimmed V and J ends, which lost 0 bases and 6 bases, there was a span of 3 bases. The CDR3 contains 11 residues. CDR1 is MNHEY, CDR2 SVGAGI, per germline. cDNA reverse transcribed from extracted RNA served as the sequencing template. TCRdb's copy holds only in-frame clones and misses some; the assay was immunoSEQ multiplex PCR. The data contain more than 140,000 clones, 86% of them singletons. This specimen comes from a study of CD8+ T cells in alopecia areata.

Specimen: CD8+ T cells sorted from blood, collected at week 4, from a patient treated with tofacitinib. The sequence came from a human donor with alopecia areata. The chain combines TRBV6-5 with TRBJ2-7; no clear D gene. The CDR3 region is CASSYSGEQYF. CDR3 sequence (DNA): TGTGCCAGCAGTTACTCGGGCGAGCAGTACTTC.